This T cell receptor beta chain emerged from a study of STAT5B mutations in CD4+ large granular lymphocyte leukemia. Germline trimming cut 4 bases from V and 9 bases from J; bases unmatched to any gene: 6. Germline V gene sequence: CDR1 SGHRS, CDR2 YFSETQ. The CDR3 runs to 14 residues. The protocol was immunoSEQ multiplex PCR, while the TCRdb copy is restricted to in-frame clones and leaves out a portion. This table holds about 30,000 clones, under 80% found once. Sequencing used CD4+ T cells from blood buffy coats. This TCR was recovered from a human donor in good health. The V and J genes are TRBV5-1 and TRBJ2-1; TRBD2 aligns across 11 bases. The CDR3 coding sequence is TGCGCCAGCAGCGAACTAGCGGGAGTTGGTGAGCAGTTCTTC. Amino acids: CASSELAGVGEQFF.